This is a list of T cell receptor beta chains from one sample in a study of blood T cell repertoires in COVID-19. Repertoires were generated with immunoSEQ multiplex PCR, while TCRdb's copy carries only in-frame clones and drops some. The sample holds 250,000 to 350,000 clones, approximately 87% seen once. Sequenced input: peripheral blood. Receptor source: a woman aged 45-65 years with active or convalescent COVID-19. Each CDR3 is given with its conserved first and last residue. D genes are given only for firm matches. The size field is filled for only some rows; it gives once, few, many or a size class.

CDR3 DNA	CDR3 protein	J gene	V gene	clone size	D gene	CDR3 length
TGCGCCAGCAGCACAACAGGGGGCCCCGAGACCCAGTACTTC	CASSTTGGPETQYF	TRBJ2-5	TRBV5-1	.	TRBD1	14
TGTGCCAGCAGTTTCATGGCAGGATCCTACGAGCAGTACTTC	CASSFMAGSYEQYF	TRBJ2-7	TRBV28	.	.	14
TGTGCCAGCAGATACAGGGGGGCAGGCGAGCAGTACTTC	CASRYRGAGEQYF	TRBJ2-7	TRBV2	.	TRBD1	13
TGTGCCAGCCGCCGGGACAGGGGCTCCTACGAGCAGTACTTC	CASRRDRGSYEQYF	TRBJ2-7	TRBV11-2	.	TRBD1	14
TGTGCCAGCTCACCACCGGCGGGCAACTCCTACGAGCAGTACTTC	CASSPPAGNSYEQYF	TRBJ2-7	TRBV18	once	.	15
TGCGCCAGCAGAATGGACAGCCAGAACACTGAAGCTTTCTTT	CASRMDSQNTEAFF	TRBJ1-1	TRBV5-1	.	.	14
TGTGCCAGCAGCTTAGCTGGGGGCGGGCTTTCCTACGAGCAGTACTTC	CASSLAGGGLSYEQYF	TRBJ2-7	TRBV7-2	.	.	16
TGTGCCAGCAGCTTCGGAGGGAACACTGAAGCTTTCTTT	CASSFGGNTEAFF	TRBJ1-1	TRBV7-9	.	.	13
TGTGCCAGCAGTGACCCCCTTTGGAACACTGAAGCTTTCTTT	CASSDPLWNTEAFF	TRBJ1-1	TRBV25-1	.	.	14
TGCGCCAGCAGGTCCGGGACTAGCGGGAGCTACGAGCAGTACTTC	CASRSGTSGSYEQYF	TRBJ2-7	TRBV5-1	.	TRBD2	15
TGTGCCAGCAGCCAGGGAGGGGATACGCAGTATTTT	CASSQGGDTQYF	TRBJ2-3	TRBV11-3	.	TRBD2	12
TGCAGCGTTATGCTCGGGAGGAGCACAGATACGCAGTATTTT	CSVMLGRSTDTQYF	TRBJ2-3	TRBV29-1	.	TRBD2	14
TGTGCCAGCAGCTTAGGGCAGATCGAACGAGAGACCCAGTACTTC	CASSLGQIERETQYF	TRBJ2-5	TRBV11-2	.	.	15
TGTGCCAGCAGTTTAGGACAGCCCTATGGCTACACCTTC	CASSLGQPYGYTF	TRBJ1-2	TRBV12-3/TRBV12-4	once	.	13
TGCGCCAGCAGCCTCTTTTCCACTAGCGGGGGGCCCAATGAGCAGTTCTTC	CASSLFSTSGGPNEQFF	TRBJ2-1	TRBV4-1	.	TRBD2	17
TGTGCCAGCAGCTTAGCCGGGAAGTCCTACGAGCAGTACTTC	CASSLAGKSYEQYF	TRBJ2-7	TRBV7-8	few	.	14
TGTGCCAGTAGTAGCTCCCCAACAGGGGGGTCAGAGACCCAGTACTTC	CASSSSPTGGSETQYF	TRBJ2-5	TRBV19	.	TRBD1	16
TGTGCCAGCAGCTCACCCCTCCGGGACAAGAACACTGAAGCTTTCTTT	CASSSPLRDKNTEAFF	TRBJ1-1	TRBV11-2	.	.	16
TGTGCCTCGGGACAGGGCCGAACTAATGAAAAACTGTTTTTT	CASGQGRTNEKLFF	TRBJ1-4	TRBV19	.	TRBD1	14
TGTGCCACCTCATGGGGTAGCGGGGGGGCAGGAGATACGCAGTATTTT	CATSWGSGGAGDTQYF	TRBJ2-3	TRBV19	.	TRBD2	16
TGTGCCAGCAGTGACAGTTATGGCTACACCTTC	CASSDSYGYTF	TRBJ1-2	TRBV6-1	.	.	11
TGCAGCGTTGAAAAGACAGGGGTCTATGGCTACACCTTC	CSVEKTGVYGYTF	TRBJ1-2	TRBV29-1	.	TRBD1	13
TGTGCCAGCTCACCCGCCATTTCCTTCACCGGTGGAAACACCATATATTTT	CASSPAISFTGGNTIYF	TRBJ1-3	TRBV18	.	.	17
TGTGCCAGCACACCGGCGGGCCTGATTACCACTGAAGCTTTCTTT	CASTPAGLITTEAFF	TRBJ1-1	TRBV6-5	.	.	15
TGTGCCAGCAGCTTTCTTATACTAGCGGGGGAAACAGATACGCAGTATTTT	CASSFLILAGETDTQYF	TRBJ2-3	TRBV11-2	.	TRBD2	17
TGTGCCAGAAGGACACCCGTAAACACTGAAGCTTTCTTT	CARRTPVNTEAFF	TRBJ1-1	TRBV2	once	.	13
TGTGCCTGTGGGGCGCCTCAGCCCCAGCATTTT	CACGAPQPQHF	TRBJ1-5	TRBV30	.	.	11
TGCGCCAGCAGCTACTTAGGGACAGGAGCCTACGAGCAGTACTTC	CASSYLGTGAYEQYF	TRBJ2-7	TRBV4-3	.	TRBD1	15
TGTGCCAGCAGCCTTCCGCGACTAGCGGGAAATTACGAGCAGTACTTC	CASSLPRLAGNYEQYF	TRBJ2-7	TRBV6-2/TRBV6-3	.	TRBD2	16
TGTGCCAGCTCACCGAATCAAGGGGGCCTTAACACCGGGGAGCTGTTTTTT	CASSPNQGGLNTGELFF	TRBJ2-2	TRBV18	.	TRBD1	17
TGTGCCAGCAGCTTGGAGGGCAGGGGCTATGGCTACACCTTC	CASSLEGRGYGYTF	TRBJ1-2	TRBV5-5	.	.	14
TGTGCCAGCAGCCAAGCGGGGGGGGCGTTCAATGAGCAGTTCTTC	CASSQAGGAFNEQFF	TRBJ2-1	TRBV3-1/TRBV3-2	.	TRBD2	15
TGTGCCAGCAGTGCAGGGTACAATCAGCCCCAGCATTTT	CASSAGYNQPQHF	TRBJ1-5	TRBV2	few	.	13
TGCGCCAGCAGCCAAGATCCCAGGACACATCGTCAGCCCCAGCATTTT	CASSQDPRTHRQPQHF	TRBJ1-5	TRBV4-3	.	.	16
TGTGCCAGCAGCGCCGAGACAGGGGACACCATATATTTT	CASSAETGDTIYF	TRBJ1-3	TRBV9	.	TRBD1	13
TGTGCCAGCTTGCCGGGGTGGCCCGGAGGCTACACCTTC	CASLPGWPGGYTF	TRBJ1-2	TRBV2	.	.	13
TGTGCCAGCCTTGTACAGGGACGTGAGCAGTTCTTC	CASLVQGREQFF	TRBJ2-1	TRBV6-5	few	.	12
TGTGCCAGCAGTTTTCTTGGGGCCAACGTCCTGACTTTC	CASSFLGANVLTF	TRBJ2-6	TRBV27	.	.	13
TGTGCCAGCAGCGTAGGTGGGACAGGTCGGGAGCAGTACTTC	CASSVGGTGREQYF	TRBJ2-7	TRBV9	.	TRBD1	14
TGTGCCAGCAGCTTAGTCAGGGGGCCTTCTAACTATGGCTACACCTTC	CASSLVRGPSNYGYTF	TRBJ1-2	TRBV11-2	.	TRBD1	16
TGTGCCAGCAGCTTTGGGCAGGGGGATGGCTACACCTTC	CASSFGQGDGYTF	TRBJ1-2	TRBV5-6	.	TRBD1	13
TGTGCTAGTGGTTTGGCACAGGGGGGGAACACTGAAGCTTTCTTT	CASGLAQGGNTEAFF	TRBJ1-1	TRBV12-5	.	TRBD1	15
TGTGCCACCTCTCGCGGGAGCTCCTACAATGAGCAGTTCTTC	CATSRGSSYNEQFF	TRBJ2-1	TRBV24-1	.	TRBD2	14
TGCGCCAGCAGCCAAGATCAGGAGACAGGGTCGGACGAGCAGTACTTC	CASSQDQETGSDEQYF	TRBJ2-7	TRBV4-1	.	TRBD1	16
TGCGCCAGCAGCCAGAGGCAGGGACTAGGGGTCACAGATACGCAGTATTTT	CASSQRQGLGVTDTQYF	TRBJ2-3	TRBV4-1	few	TRBD2	17
TGTGCCAGCAGCTTACTGGGGAGGAAGGAGACCCAGTACTTC	CASSLLGRKETQYF	TRBJ2-5	TRBV5-8	.	.	14
TGTGCCAGCAGTCTAGGATACGAGCAGTACTTC	CASSLGYEQYF	TRBJ2-7	TRBV6-5	.	.	11
TGTGCCAGCAGTCCTCAGGTAGGGAACACTGAAGCTTTCTTT	CASSPQVGNTEAFF	TRBJ1-1	TRBV11-2	.	.	14
TGCGCCAGCAGCGCGTCCGGACACCGGACCCTTATGAACACTGAAGCTTTCTTT	CASSASGHRTLMNTEAFF	TRBJ1-1	TRBV5-1	once	.	18
TGCGCCAGCAGTCAACTAGCGGGAGGTCGCGAGCAGTACTTC	CASSQLAGGREQYF	TRBJ2-7	TRBV10-2	.	TRBD2	14
TGTGCCAGTAGTATAGGAGGAGGACCCGTCACAGATACGCAGTATTTT	CASSIGGGPVTDTQYF	TRBJ2-3	TRBV19	.	.	16
TGTGCCAGCAGTGGGATCCCCCGGACAGGGGTGAATTCACCCCTCCACTTT	CASSGIPRTGVNSPLHF	TRBJ1-6	TRBV2	.	TRBD1	17
TGTGCCAGTAGTATCCGGACAGGGGTCACCGGGGAGCTGTTTTTT	CASSIRTGVTGELFF	TRBJ2-2	TRBV19	.	TRBD1	15